What follows are 23 T cell receptor beta chains derived from one specimen sequenced in a study of OX40 agonist ivuxolimab in advanced cancers. Only in-frame clones appear in the TCRdb table, and some are missing; sequencing was by immunoSEQ multiplex PCR. The sample contains some 86,000 clones, 86% of which appear only once. The source was CD4+ or CD8+ T cells sorted from blood, collected in a trial of the OX40 agonist ivuxolimab. The receptors come from an adult with an advanced solid tumor such as melanoma, head and neck, liver or kidney cancer.

In its sample, this clone was seen a few times. V and J are TRBV9 and TRBJ2-5, with D perhaps matching TRBD2 (5 bases). The CDR3 is made up of 13 amino acids. The germline V gene has CDR1 SGDLS and CDR2 YYNGEE. Trimming cost V 0 bases and J 5 bases, with 8 bases left between them. The CDR3 bases are TGTGCCAGCAGCGTAGGAGGGCGGGAGACCCAGTACTTC. Translated, it gives CASSVGGRETQYF.

The V gene is TRBV11-3, the J gene TRBJ2-2; no clear D gene. CDR3 length equals 13 residues. The germline V and J ends were trimmed by 2 bases and 7 bases, with 8 bases remaining between them. Looked up from germline, CDR1 is SGHNT and CDR2 is YENEEA. CDR3 residues: CASSLKGIGELFF. CDR3 coding DNA: TGTGCCAGCAGCTTAAAGGGAATCGGGGAGCTGTTTTTT.

The chain has TRBV30 and TRBJ2-2; no definite D call. V was pared by 4 bases and J by 0 bases, with 3 bases between. This CDR3 has 12 amino acids. The germline gives CDR1 GTSNPN, CDR2 SVGIG (reference sequence). CDR3 coding DNA: TGTGCCTGGAAGGCGAACACCGGGGAGCTGTTTTTT. It codes for CAWKANTGELFF.

The rearrangement uses TRBV7-3 and TRBJ2-2, with TRBD1 identical over 7 bases. Germline loops: CDR1 SGHTA, CDR2 FQGTGA. V lost 5 bases to trimming and J lost 1 base; unmatched junction nucleotides: 4. CDR3 length equals 15 residues. CDR3 DNA: TGTGCCAGCAGCCCGGGACAGTGGAACACCGGGGAGCTGTTTTTT. Translated, it gives CASSPGQWNTGELFF.

The V call is TRBV4-1, the J call TRBJ1-1, with 9 bases aligning to TRBD1. Germline lookup yields CDR1 MGHRA and CDR2 YSYEKL. Trimming at V came to 4 bases and at J to 5 bases, leaving 8 bases not matched to a gene. The CDR3 has 15 amino acids. The CDR3 reads CASSPPGQGRTEAFF. The CDR3 nucleotides read TGCGCCAGCAGCCCTCCGGGACAGGGCCGAACTGAAGCTTTCTTT.

The chain has TRBV5-4 and TRBJ2-1; D gene unclear. From germline, CDR1 is SGHNT and CDR2 YYREEE (reference sequence). V lost 3 bases to trimming and J lost 4 bases, with 11 bases between them. The CDR3 runs 14 residues. The CDR3 loop is CASSSGQEYNEQFF. The CDR3 DNA is TGTGCCAGCAGCTCTGGGCAGGAGTACAATGAGCAGTTCTTC.

This clone appeared once. The chain joins TRBV18 to TRBJ2-7; 13 bases are shared with TRBD2. The CDR3 is 15 residues long. V dropped 0 bases and J dropped 4; count of bases not matched to a gene: 0. Germline values: CDR1 KGHSH, CDR2 LQKENI. The CDR3: CASSPPTSGGYEQYF. CDR3 bases: TGTGCCAGCTCACCACCGACTAGCGGGGGGTACGAGCAGTACTTC.

The chain has TRBV27 and TRBJ1-1, with 10 bases matching TRBD1. With 4 bases clipped from V and 1 base from J, the junction kept 3 bases outside the gene matches. Germline CDR1 MNHEY, CDR2 SMNVEV (reference sequence). The CDR3 has 15 residues. The CDR3 sequence is CASSYRTGGNTEAFF. CDR3 bases: TGTGCCAGCAGTTACCGGACAGGGGGGAACACTGAAGCTTTCTTT.

V is TRBV7-6 and J is TRBJ2-4, with 10 bases lining up with TRBD2. The J segment lost 1 base and the V segment lost 1 base, leaving 7 bases of the junction unmatched. This CDR3 spans 18 amino acids. CDR1 SGHVS and CDR2 FNYEAQ come from the germline V gene. CDR3 amino acids: CASSLGPLAGAAKNIQYF. In nucleotides, the CDR3 is TGTGCCAGCAGCTTAGGCCCGCTAGCGGGGGCTGCCAAAAACATTCAGTACTTC.

The chain recombines TRBV14 with TRBJ2-2, with 7 bases lining up with TRBD1. This CDR3 has 17 residues. Germline V CDR1 and CDR2: SGHDN, FVKESK. The trim removed 6 bases at V and 4 bases at J, leaving 14 bases unmatched. In nucleotides, the CDR3 is TGTGCCAGCAGGGGGGACAGTCGACAACTCCCCACCGGGGAGCTGTTTTTT. Translated, it gives CASRGDSRQLPTGELFF.

This clone was detected only a few times. This rearrangement joins TRBV18 to TRBJ2-7; D remains unclear. Germline assignment: CDR1 KGHSH and CDR2 LQKENI. V lost 1 base and J lost 5, with 9 bases in between. This CDR3 spans 13 amino acids. In nucleotides, the CDR3 is TGTGCCAGCTCACCACTCGACCCAAACGAGCAGTACTTC. This gives the protein CASSPLDPNEQYF.

J is TRBJ2-6 and V is TRBV9; TRBD1 agrees at 11 bases. In germline, CDR1 is SGDLS, CDR2 YYNGEE. The CDR3 is 19 amino acids. Trimming at V came to 0 bases and at J to 4 bases, leaving 9 bases not matched to a gene. CDR3 residues: CASSVVRGQGARGANVLTF. CDR3 nucleotides: TGTGCCAGCAGCGTAGTCCGAGGACAGGGGGCGAGGGGGGCCAACGTCCTGACTTTC.

The chain links TRBV7-2 to TRBJ2-1, with no clear D. CDR3 length: 14 residues. CDR1 and CDR2 from the germline V gene are SGHTA and FQGNSA. V was trimmed by 3 bases and J by 4 bases, leaving 10 bases between them. In DNA form, the CDR3 reads TGTGCCAGCAGCTTCCCGGGCGTGTACAATGAGCAGTTCTTC. Its protein product is CASSFPGVYNEQFF.

J is TRBJ1-2 and V is TRBV19, with D unresolved. This CDR3 region has 13 residues. Trimming removed 5 bases at V and 1 base at J, with 8 bases between. Per germline, CDR1 LNHDA and CDR2 SQIVND (reference sequence). CDR3 protein: CASSLGLNYGYTF. CDR3 sequence (DNA): TGTGCCAGTAGTCTTGGTCTTAACTATGGCTACACCTTC.

The chain recombines TRBV7-9 with TRBJ2-5; D gene uncertain. Trimming removed 4 bases at V and 4 bases at J, with 13 bases between. Germline CDR1 and CDR2: SEHNR and FQNEAQ (reference sequence). This CDR3 is 14 amino acids long. The chain's CDR3 is CASSSTPLGETQYF. In DNA, the CDR3 is TGTGCCAGCAGCTCAACCCCCCTAGGAGAGACCCAGTACTTC.

This clone was found a few times. The V and J genes are TRBV9 and TRBJ2-3; no definite D call. The CDR3 has 12 residues. Germline loops: CDR1 SGDLS, CDR2 YYNGEE. Trimming cost V 3 bases and J 6 bases, with 8 bases left between them. In nucleotides, the CDR3 is TGTGCCAGCAGCGCCGTGTCCGATACGCAGTATTTT. Translation: CASSAVSDTQYF. Full variable domain (missing parts from reference TRBV9 and TRBJ2-3): DSGVTQTPKHLITATGQRVTLRCSPRSGDLSVYWYQQSLDQGLQFLIQYYNGEERAKGNILERFSAQQFPDLHSELNLSSLELGDSALYFCASSAVSDTQYFGPGTRLTVL.

The rearrangement links TRBV7-9 to TRBJ1-2; D perhaps matches TRBD1 (6 bases). With 6 bases removed from V and 4 bases from J, the gap between germline ends came to 15 bases. Germline CDR1 is SEHNR and CDR2 is FQNEAQ (reference sequence). The CDR3 has 14 amino acids. The CDR3 DNA sequence: TGTGCCAGCAGGTTTGCGGAGGGGGGCTATGGCTACACCTTC. Residues: CASRFAEGGYGYTF. Based on the CDR3 plus reference TRBV7-9 and TRBJ1-2, the full variable domain is DTGVSQNPRHKITKRGQNVTFRCDPISEHNRLYWYRQTLGQGPEFLTYFQNEAQLEKSRLLSDRFSAERPKGSFSTLEIQRTEQGDSAMYLCASRFAEGGYGYTFGSGTRLTVV.

This rearrangement joins TRBV19 to TRBJ1-5; TRBD1 might be the D (6 bases). Per germline, CDR1 LNHDA and CDR2 SQIVND (reference sequence). The CDR3 runs to 13 residues. V lost 7 bases, J lost 4 bases, and 11 bases lay in between. The CDR3 region is CASTNQGNQPQHF. CDR3 nucleotide sequence: TGTGCCAGTACCAATCAGGGGAATCAGCCCCAGCATTTT.

This clone was detected only once. This chain joins TRBV6-5 and TRBJ1-6; D is perhaps TRBD1 (5 bases). CDR3 length: 14 amino acids. Between the trimmed V and J ends, which lost 6 bases and 8 bases, there was a span of 14 bases. Germline-derived CDR1 and CDR2 are MNHEY and SVGAGI. The CDR3 protein is CASSSQGDYSPLHF. The CDR3 region has the DNA TGTGCCAGCAGCTCCCAGGGCGATTATTCACCCCTCCACTTT.

V is TRBV30 and J is TRBJ1-1, with a weak D call TRBD1 (6 bases). In germline, CDR1 is GTSNPN, CDR2 SVGIG (reference sequence). The CDR3 extends over 10 amino acids. V lost 7 bases and J 7 bases, leaving 10 bases between the germline ends. CDR3 residues: CASGQLEAFF. The CDR3, as DNA: TGTGCCTCCGGACAGCTTGAAGCTTTCTTT.

V gene TRBV5-1 combines with J gene TRBJ2-7; D might be TRBD1 (6 bases). CDR3 length: 13 amino acids. CDR1 and CDR2 from the germline V gene are SGHRS and YFSETQ. V was trimmed by 6 bases and J by 3 bases, leaving 13 bases between them. For the CDR3, the DNA is TGCGCCAGCATGCGAACCAGGGGCTACGAGCAGTACTTC. Its translation: CASMRTRGYEQYF.

The chain combines TRBV5-1 with TRBJ1-1; TRBD1 is a possible D gene (5 bases). CDR1 SGHRS and CDR2 YFSETQ come from the germline V gene. The V gene lost 3 bases and the J gene lost 2 bases, with 11 bases spanning the gap. CDR3 length equals 14 residues. CDR3 loop: CASSSHQGNTEAFF. The CDR3 coding sequence is TGCGCCAGCAGCTCCCATCAGGGTAACACTGAAGCTTTCTTT.

DNA of the CDR3: TGTGCCAGCAGCGTAGGAAGCGGCTCCTACAATGAGCAGTTCTTC. It encodes CASSVGSGSYNEQFF. The chain combines TRBV9 with TRBJ2-1, with a weak D call TRBD2 (5 bases). Germline CDR1 and CDR2: SGDLS and YYNGEE. Trimming stripped 0 bases from V and 0 bases from J, with 7 bases between. There are 15 residues in the CDR3.